These 21 T cell receptor beta chains were all obtained from the same sample, sequenced in a study of radiotherapy plus CTLA-4 blockade in lung cancer. Profiled with immunoSEQ multiplex PCR; TCRdb holds only in-frame clones, not every one. The data show more than 55,000 clones, 70% to 85% seen once. The material was peripheral blood, obtained from a patient treated with radiotherapy plus ipilimumab. The receptor set was obtained from a human donor with non-small cell lung cancer who had a partial response to radiotherapy plus ipilimumab.

V gene TRBV2 combines with J gene TRBJ2-7; D might be TRBD1 (5 bases). V lost 9 bases and J 0 bases, leaving 15 bases between the germline ends. Looked up from germline, CDR1 is SNHLY and CDR2 is FYNNEI. The CDR3 totals 14 residues. CDR3 DNA: TGTGCCAGTGACCCGGACACGAGCTCCTACGAGCAGTACTTC. This codes for CASDPDTSSYEQYF.

This chain uses TRBV18 with TRBJ2-1; no definite D call. The CDR3 is 14 residues long. Germline loops: CDR1 KGHSH, CDR2 LQKENI. V lost 4 bases to trimming and J lost 3 bases, with 10 bases between them. This CDR3 is CASSLIADYNEQFF. CDR3 DNA sequence: TGTGCCAGCTCACTAATCGCAGACTACAATGAGCAGTTCTTC.

This clone was counted only a few times. The gene calls are TRBV9 and TRBJ2-3; 7 bases map to TRBD1. The V gene end was trimmed by 5 bases and the J gene end by 4 bases; junction bases not matched to a gene: 13. Germline lookup yields CDR1 SGDLS and CDR2 YYNGEE. CDR3 length equals 16 residues. This chain's CDR3 is CASSSARVGGADTQYF. In DNA form, the CDR3 reads TGTGCCAGCAGTTCCGCCCGGGTAGGGGGCGCAGATACGCAGTATTTT.

This sequence joins TRBV5-1 and TRBJ1-6; tentatively, D is TRBD1 (6 bases). Germline assignment: CDR1 SGHRS and CDR2 YFSETQ. The CDR3 has 15 amino acids. With 3 bases removed from V and 5 bases from J, the gap between germline ends came to 12 bases. The CDR3 coding sequence is TGCGCCAGCAGCTCGGCGGACAGAAATAATTCACCCCTCCACTTT. Amino acids: CASSSADRNNSPLHF.

The J gene is TRBJ1-5, the V gene TRBV7-5; no check of the table's D call, TRBD1, against the DNA was made. TRBV7-5 is a known pseudogene. The CDR3 is made up of 15 amino acids. The CDR3 DNA reads as TGTGTCAGAAGCTTAGGACCAGGGGGTGGTCAGCCCCAGCATTTT. This codes for CVRSLGPGGGQPQHF.

V gene TRBV7-2 combines with J gene TRBJ2-7; 16 positions agree with TRBD2. CDR3 length equals 16 residues. After removal of 5 bases from V and 9 bases from J, the junction contained 10 bases not matched to a gene. CDR1 and CDR2 from the germline V gene are SGHTA and FQGNSA. CDR3 loop: CASSTMGLAGGPGQYF. DNA of the CDR3: TGTGCCAGCAGCACCATGGGACTAGCGGGGGGGCCGGGGCAGTACTTC. The entire variable domain, with the rest obtained from reference TRBV7-2 and TRBJ2-7, is as follows: GAGVSQSPSNKVTEKGKDVELRCDPISGHTALYWYRQSLGQGLEFLIYFQGNSAPDKSGLPSDRFSAERTGGSVSTLTIQRTQQEDSAVYLCASSTMGLAGGPGQYFGPGTRLTVT.

The genes are TRBV7-2 and TRBJ2-7; possibly TRBD1 for D (5 bases). Germline V gives CDR1 SGHTA, CDR2 FQGNSA. The V and J ends lost 0 bases and 3 bases respectively, with 12 bases between them. The CDR3 is 15 residues long. The DNA of the CDR3 is TGTGCCAGCAGCTTAGCTATCGGACATTACTACGAGCAGTACTTC. Translated: CASSLAIGHYYEQYF.

The chain is built from TRBV6-1 and TRBJ1-3; D possibly corresponds to TRBD1 (6 bases). Germline V CDR1 and CDR2: MNHNS, SASEGT. The CDR3 has 17 residues. The V and J ends lost 4 bases and 0 bases respectively, with 16 bases between them. CDR3 in amino acids: CASSAISGHLSGNTIYF. The DNA of the CDR3 is TGTGCCAGCAGTGCCATCTCGGGACACCTCTCTGGAAACACCATATATTTT.

The rearrangement links TRBV6-6 to TRBJ2-1; D unclear. Trimming took off 2 bases at V and 5 bases at J, with 4 bases between the two ends. The CDR3 consists of 12 residues. From germline, CDR1 is MNHNY and CDR2 SVGAGI (reference sequence). The CDR3 here is CASSYGNNEQFF. The CDR3 region has the DNA TGTGCCAGCAGTTACGGCAACAATGAGCAGTTCTTC.

This chain connects TRBV5-1 to TRBJ1-2; 9 nucleotides align to TRBD1. The CDR3 sequence is 15 residues long. J gave up 7 bases and V 2 bases, and 9 bases lay outside the gene matches. CDR1 and CDR2 (germline): SGHRS, YFSETQ. As DNA, the CDR3 is TGCGCCAGCAGCTTCACGGGACAGGGAATTTCTGGCTACACCTTC. This gives the protein CASSFTGQGISGYTF.

The V gene is TRBV5-1, the J gene TRBJ2-5; no definite D call. With 0 bases removed from V and 5 bases from J, the gap between germline ends came to 8 bases. Germline V gene data show CDR1 as SGHRS and CDR2 as YFSETQ. CDR3 length: 13 amino acids. DNA of the CDR3: TGCGCCAGCAGCTTGGCAGCCGGGGAGACCCAGTACTTC. It codes for CASSLAAGETQYF.

J is TRBJ2-3 and V is TRBV6-1; 11 nucleotides align to TRBD2. The germline gives CDR1 MNHNS, CDR2 SASEGT. This CDR3 region has 15 residues. Unmatched junction bases numbered 3, after V lost 4 bases and J lost 3 bases. CDR3 coding DNA: TGTGCCAGCAGTGGTCTAGCGGGGGGTACAGATACGCAGTATTTT. It encodes CASSGLAGGTDTQYF.

The J gene is TRBJ2-7, the V gene TRBV6-5; a possible D gene is TRBD2 (6 bases). V was shortened by 6 bases and J by 4 bases, with 10 bases between the two germline ends. The CDR3 contains 12 residues. The germline gives CDR1 MNHEY, CDR2 SVGAGI. The DNA for the CDR3 is TGTGCCAGCAGCCAGGAGGGGTACGAGCAGTACTTC. Translated: CASSQEGYEQYF.

CDR3 amino acids: CASSLGGSRASSYEQYF. CDR3 in DNA: TGCGCCAGCAGCTTGGGAGGTAGCAGGGCGAGCTCCTACGAGCAGTACTTC. The chain couples TRBV5-1 to TRBJ2-7; D perhaps matches TRBD1 (5 bases). Germline assignment: CDR1 SGHRS and CDR2 YFSETQ. Trimming took off 0 bases at V and 0 bases at J, with 16 bases between the two ends. The CDR3 consists of 17 residues. The full variable domain, in which reference TRBV5-1 and TRBJ2-7 provide the parts outside the CDR3, is KAGVTQTPRYLIKTRGQQVTLSCSPISGHRSVSWYQQTPGQGLQFLFEYFSETQRNKGNFPGRFSGRQFSNSRSEMNVSTLELGDSALYLCASSLGGSRASSYEQYFGPGTRLTVT.

The rearrangement uses TRBV9 and TRBJ1-2; maybe TRBD1 (5 bases). V was trimmed by 4 bases and J by 5 bases, leaving 18 bases between them. The CDR3 totals 15 residues. From germline, CDR1 is SGDLS and CDR2 YYNGEE. CDR3 DNA sequence: TGTGCCAGCAGCCCCCTGCCCCAGGGAAATTATGGCTACACCTTC. Its translation is CASSPLPQGNYGYTF.

The CDR3 region has the DNA TGTGCCAGCAGACAGGGTCCAGATCAGCCCCAGCATTTT. The encoded protein is CASRQGPDQPQHF. The chain links TRBV6-5 to TRBJ1-5; perhaps TRBD1 as D (6 bases). This CDR3 region has 13 residues. The V end lost 6 bases, the J end lost 5 bases, and 11 bases lay between the germline ends. Germline CDR1 reads MNHEY; CDR2 reads SVGAGI.

For the CDR3, the DNA is TGTGCCAGCAGCAGCGGGACTAGCGGGGCGAGCACAGATACGCAGTATTTT. Translation: CASSSGTSGASTDTQYF. The chain has TRBV27 and TRBJ2-3, with 13 bases identical to TRBD2. The junction had 6 bases not matched to a gene; V was cut back by 6 bases and J by 0 bases. Germline lookup yields CDR1 MNHEY and CDR2 SMNVEV (reference sequence). This CDR3 is built from 17 residues.

For this clone: Within the sample, other DNA sequences also encode this same CDR3. The chain employs TRBV10-1 and TRBJ2-5; D is possibly TRBD1 (5 bases). This CDR3 is built from 13 residues. Trimming took 2 bases from V and 2 from J, leaving 6 bases between them. Germline V gives CDR1 WNHNN, CDR2 SYGVQD (reference sequence). The CDR3 here is CASSEQGQETQYF. CDR3 sequence (DNA): TGCGCCAGCAGTGAGCAGGGACAAGAGACCCAGTACTTC.

The chain recombines TRBV30 with TRBJ1-5; 9 bases agree with TRBD1. With V trimmed by 5 bases and J by 5 bases, 4 bases remained unmatched. The CDR3 contains 13 residues. Germline loops: CDR1 GTSNPN, CDR2 SVGIG (reference sequence). The CDR3 here is CAWGTGNHQPQHF. CDR3 bases: TGTGCCTGGGGGACAGGGAATCATCAGCCCCAGCATTTT.

This chain uses TRBV5-4 with TRBJ2-2; 10 bases match TRBD1. Germline V gives CDR1 SGHNT, CDR2 YYREEE (reference sequence). After removal of 4 bases from V and 2 bases from J, the junction contained 5 bases not matched to a gene. The CDR3 spans 16 residues. CDR3 in amino acids: CASSPRQGANTGELFF. The CDR3 bases are TGTGCCAGCAGCCCCCGACAGGGGGCTAACACCGGGGAGCTGTTTTTT.

The J gene is TRBJ2-7, the V gene TRBV5-4, with 13 positions matching TRBD2. Looked up from germline, CDR1 is SGHNT and CDR2 is YYREEE (reference sequence). J lost 2 bases, V lost 7 bases, and 0 bases had no gene match. The CDR3 is 13 residues long. The CDR3 loop reads CASGLAGAYEQYF. The CDR3 nucleotides are TGTGCCAGCGGACTAGCGGGGGCCTACGAGCAGTACTTC. Using reference TRBV5-4 and TRBJ2-7 for the parts outside the CDR3, the full variable domain is ETGVTQSPTHLIKTRGQQVTLRCSSQSGHNTVSWYQQALGQGPQFIFQYYREEENGRGNFPPRFSGLQFPNYSSELNVNALELDDSALYLCASGLAGAYEQYFGPGTRLTVT.